The 14 T cell receptor beta chains in this list originate from one sample, sequenced in a study of cytomegalovirus exposure and HLA in healthy donors. PCR employed 60 Vbeta and 13 Jbeta primers. The assay was immunoSEQ multiplex PCR, and TCRdb's table has in-frame clones only and misses some. The top ten hold approximately 2.3% of the sample, which has 150,000 to 200,000 clones, approximately 81% seen once. The sequenced sample consisted of PBMCs. Source of these receptors: a male donor in good health and CMV-seronegative.

This clone was picked up a small number of times. The rearrangement links TRBV5-1 to TRBJ1-1; D might be TRBD1 (6 bases). Trimming shortened V by 0 bases and J by 8 bases, and 20 bases separated the two germline ends. Germline CDR1 reads SGHRS; CDR2 reads YFSETQ. This CDR3 is 16 amino acids long. The CDR3: CASSLDPQGVWGEAFF. CDR3 in DNA: TGCGCCAGCAGCTTGGATCCACAGGGCGTCTGGGGGGAAGCTTTCTTT.

This clone was observed a few times. The rearrangement joins TRBV7-9 to TRBJ1-1; the D gene is possibly TRBD1 (6 bases). CDR1 and CDR2 (germline): SEHNR, FQNEAQ (reference sequence). Between the trimmed V and J ends, which lost 1 base and 6 bases, there was a span of 21 bases. The length of the CDR3 is 17 residues. The CDR3 is CASSLDLGASYPPEAFF. CDR3 sequence (DNA): TGTGCCAGCAGCTTAGACTTGGGGGCGTCTTATCCTCCTGAAGCTTTCTTT.

The chain employs TRBV13 and TRBJ1-2; no clear D gene. The CDR3 runs to 14 residues. Germline CDR1 and CDR2: PRHDT and FYEKMQ (reference sequence). Trimming took off 1 base at V and 2 bases at J, with 8 bases between the two ends. CDR3 protein: CASSLAPENYGYTF. Here the CDR3 DNA reads TGTGCCAGCAGCTTAGCCCCCGAGAACTATGGCTACACCTTC.

The gene calls are TRBV6-5 and TRBJ2-5; 11 bases agree with TRBD1. Germline-derived CDR1 and CDR2 are MNHEY and SVGAGI. There are 15 residues in the CDR3. J lost 6 bases, V lost 8 bases, and 11 bases had no gene match. DNA for the CDR3: TGTGCCAGCCGGGACAGGGGGTTTGCACGAAAGACCCAGTACTTC. Its translation: CASRDRGFARKTQYF.

This clone turned up a few times. This sequence joins TRBV7-8 and TRBJ1-2; D unclear. The CDR3 consists of 13 residues. Germline CDR1 and CDR2: SGHVS and FQNEAQ. Trimming pared 0 bases from V and 8 bases from J, leaving 10 bases between. The CDR3 region is CASSLAPLRGYTF. The CDR3 nucleotides are TGTGCCAGCAGCTTAGCCCCCCTTCGGGGCTACACCTTC.

This clone appeared once. Different DNA sequences within this sample yield the same CDR3. The chain is built from TRBV7-2 and TRBJ1-3; D possibly corresponds to TRBD1 (6 bases). The CDR3 loop spans 15 amino acids. V was shortened by 1 base and J by 2 bases, with 9 bases between the two germline ends. CDR1 is SGHTA, CDR2 FQGNSA, per germline. CDR3 sequence reads: CASSLGTGTGNTIYF. CDR3 DNA: TGTGCCAGCAGCTTAGGCACAGGGACTGGAAACACCATATATTTT.

The chain recombines TRBV28 with TRBJ2-7, with D unclear. The CDR3 length is 10 residues. V was trimmed by 5 bases and J by 10 bases, leaving 9 bases between them. The germline gives CDR1 MDHEN, CDR2 SYDVKM. CDR3 DNA sequence: TGTGCCAGCAGTGGGCAGGCCCAGTACTTC. Translating it yields CASSGQAQYF.

A word on this clone: A junction end diverges from the germline sequence, so it may reflect a read error. This chain uses TRBV5-1 with TRBJ1-2; the D gene is possibly TRBD1 (6 bases). The CDR3 sequence is 13 residues long. Germline CDR1 is SGHRS and CDR2 is YFSETQ. DNA of the CDR3: TGCGCCAGCAGCCCGGACAGTAACTATGGCTACCCCTTC. Amino acids: CASSPDSNYGYPF.

CDR3 sequence: CASSSGLANYEQYF. The CDR3 nucleotides read TGTGCCAGCAGCTCGGGACTAGCTAATTACGAGCAGTACTTC. This chain connects TRBV7-9 to TRBJ2-7; 9 bases are shared with TRBD2. Germline V CDR1 and CDR2: SEHNR, FQNEAQ (reference sequence). J gave up 4 bases and V 4 bases, and 5 bases lay outside the gene matches. The CDR3 contains 14 residues.

The chain couples TRBV2 to TRBJ1-2; no clear D. V lost 7 bases and J lost 4, with 10 bases in between. Per germline, CDR1 SNHLY and CDR2 FYNNEI. The CDR3 extends over 12 amino acids. The CDR3 spells CASTEAAYGYTF. As DNA, the CDR3 is TGTGCCAGCACGGAGGCGGCCTATGGCTACACCTTC. Drawing the rest from reference TRBV2 and TRBJ1-2, the complete variable domain is EPEVTQTPSHQVTQMGQEVILRCVPISNHLYFYWYRQILGQKVEFLVSFYNNEISEKSEIFDDQFSVERPDGSNFTLKIRSTKLEDSAMYFCASTEAAYGYTFGSGTRLTVV.

V is TRBV9 and J is TRBJ2-7; the D is unclear. V lost 1 base, J lost 2 bases, and 7 bases lay in between. The germline V gene encodes CDR1 SGDLS and CDR2 YYNGEE. This CDR3 is 13 amino acids long. This CDR3 reads CASSVSQTYEQYF. CDR3 coding DNA: TGTGCCAGCAGCGTATCACAGACCTACGAGCAGTACTTC.

This chain links TRBV27 with TRBJ1-2; 7 bases line up with TRBD1. J lost 3 bases, V lost 5 bases, and 3 bases had no gene match. The CDR3 loop spans 13 amino acids. CDR1 is MNHEY and CDR2 is SMNVEV in the germline V gene (reference sequence). DNA of the CDR3: TGTGCCAGCAGTAAGGACAGGCACTATGGCTACACCTTC. Amino acid sequence: CASSKDRHYGYTF.

The chain couples TRBV4-1 to TRBJ2-2, with TRBD2 matching over 7 bases. The germline CDR1 and CDR2 sequences are MGHRA and YSYEKL. J was trimmed by 3 bases and V by 2 bases; bases with no gene match: 3. This CDR3 contains 15 residues. This CDR3 is CASSQTGLDTGELFF. The CDR3 DNA follows: TGCGCCAGCAGCCAAACAGGACTAGACACCGGGGAGCTGTTTTTT.

The V gene is TRBV5-4, the J gene TRBJ2-7; 8 nucleotides line up with TRBD1. The CDR3 contains 14 residues. Per germline, CDR1 SGHNT and CDR2 YYREEE (reference sequence). V was pared by 2 bases and J by 5 bases, with 6 bases of the junction left unmatched. Written as DNA, the CDR3 is TGTGCCAGCAGCTTTGACAGGGGTGTTCACGAGCAGTACTTC. Protein sequence: CASSFDRGVHEQYF. Drawing the rest from reference TRBV5-4 and TRBJ2-7, the complete variable domain is ETGVTQSPTHLIKTRGQQVTLRCSSQSGHNTVSWYQQALGQGPQFIFQYYREEENGRGNFPPRFSGLQFPNYSSELNVNALELDDSALYLCASSFDRGVHEQYFGPGTRLTVT.